A selection of T cell receptor beta chains follows, all from one sample in a study of blood T cell repertoires in COVID-19. Clones were read by immunoSEQ multiplex PCR, and TCRdb kept only the in-frame ones, dropping some. The sample lists approximately 90,000 clones; approximately 80% were seen once. Specimen: peripheral blood. The receptors were sampled from a man aged 55 to 70 with acute or convalescent COVID-19. Each CDR3 is given with its conserved first and last residue. The order of the fields is clone size, V gene, J gene, CDR3 protein. Only part of the rows carry a size: once, few, many, or a class if the clone is expanded.

clone size: NA; V gene: TRBV4-3; J gene: TRBJ2-1; CDR3 protein: CASSQGTGLDNEQFF
clone size: NA; V gene: TRBV6-2/TRBV6-3; J gene: TRBJ2-4; CDR3 protein: CASSYLGGRKNIQYF
clone size: NA; V gene: TRBV11-2; J gene: TRBJ2-4; CDR3 protein: CASRGLWVAKNIQYF
clone size: NA; V gene: TRBV5-4; J gene: TRBJ1-5; CDR3 protein: CASSLAGVWVCMGNQPQHF
clone size: NA; V gene: TRBV10-2; J gene: TRBJ1-4; CDR3 protein: CASSVRLRRSGEKLFF
clone size: NA; V gene: TRBV18; J gene: TRBJ1-5; CDR3 protein: CASSRASGNQPQHF
clone size: NA; V gene: TRBV6-6; J gene: TRBJ1-3; CDR3 protein: CASSGQGRNTIYF
clone size: NA; V gene: TRBV7-7; J gene: TRBJ2-5; CDR3 protein: CASSSTSGGQETQYF
clone size: NA; V gene: TRBV6-2/TRBV6-3; J gene: TRBJ2-3; CDR3 protein: CASSLTDTQYF
clone size: NA; V gene: TRBV29-1; J gene: TRBJ1-2; CDR3 protein: CSVGVKYGYTF
clone size: NA; V gene: TRBV4-3; J gene: TRBJ1-5; CDR3 protein: CASSQGTGGNQPQHF
clone size: NA; V gene: TRBV27; J gene: TRBJ2-6; CDR3 protein: CASSAGQGDSGANVLTF
clone size: NA; V gene: TRBV11-2; J gene: TRBJ2-3; CDR3 protein: CASSLRASGGISTDTQYF
clone size: NA; V gene: TRBV28; J gene: TRBJ1-4; CDR3 protein: CASSRYGTATNEKLFF
clone size: NA; V gene: TRBV28; J gene: TRBJ2-2; CDR3 protein: CASRRTGAGGGELFF
clone size: NA; V gene: TRBV11-2; J gene: TRBJ2-1; CDR3 protein: CASSRLAGRYNEQFF
clone size: NA; V gene: TRBV19; J gene: TRBJ1-1; CDR3 protein: CASSIRLNTEAFF
clone size: NA; V gene: TRBV19; J gene: TRBJ2-3; CDR3 protein: CASSIGAGSSTDTQYF
clone size: NA; V gene: TRBV29-1; J gene: TRBJ2-5; CDR3 protein: CSVEWVAGGQETQYF
clone size: NA; V gene: TRBV14; J gene: TRBJ2-1; CDR3 protein: CASSALTTYNEQFF
clone size: NA; V gene: TRBV2; J gene: TRBJ1-3; CDR3 protein: CASSEEGTVSGNTIYF
clone size: once; V gene: TRBV5-1; J gene: TRBJ2-1; CDR3 protein: CASSPGTSGGSSYNEQFF
clone size: NA; V gene: TRBV18; J gene: TRBJ2-5; CDR3 protein: CASSPYRAGRANQETQYF
clone size: NA; V gene: TRBV29-1; J gene: TRBJ2-5; CDR3 protein: CSVEAGGGGETQYF
clone size: NA; V gene: TRBV4-3; J gene: TRBJ1-1; CDR3 protein: CASSSLNRDSARNTEAFF
clone size: NA; V gene: TRBV4-3; J gene: TRBJ1-2; CDR3 protein: CASSQDTLGGTYYGYTF
clone size: NA; V gene: TRBV7-9; J gene: TRBJ1-1; CDR3 protein: CASSLDAVNTEAFF
clone size: NA; V gene: TRBV6-2/TRBV6-3; J gene: TRBJ2-3; CDR3 protein: CASSYSTSRRDTQYF
clone size: NA; V gene: TRBV2; J gene: TRBJ2-2; CDR3 protein: CASRDAGGTGELFF
clone size: once; V gene: TRBV5-1; J gene: TRBJ1-5; CDR3 protein: CASSIGTLSNQPQHF
clone size: NA; V gene: TRBV3-1/TRBV3-2; J gene: TRBJ2-2; CDR3 protein: CASWGGRGSFGELFF
clone size: NA; V gene: TRBV3-1/TRBV3-2; J gene: TRBJ2-1; CDR3 protein: CASSLRDIASYNEQFF
clone size: NA; V gene: TRBV27; J gene: TRBJ1-1; CDR3 protein: CASSLGGREGFWNTEAFF
clone size: NA; V gene: TRBV19; J gene: TRBJ2-1; CDR3 protein: CASSPTTRYNEQFF
clone size: NA; V gene: TRBV5-4; J gene: TRBJ1-4; CDR3 protein: CASSRSREKLFF
clone size: NA; V gene: TRBV5-1; J gene: TRBJ1-1; CDR3 protein: CASSRDTKMNTEAFF
clone size: NA; V gene: TRBV6-6; J gene: TRBJ1-2; CDR3 protein: CASRGLGTGDYGYTF
clone size: NA; V gene: TRBV6-2/TRBV6-3; J gene: TRBJ2-7; CDR3 protein: CASSRRNPYEQYF
clone size: NA; V gene: TRBV5-5; J gene: TRBJ1-3; CDR3 protein: CASSLQGHGNTIYF
clone size: NA; V gene: TRBV18; J gene: TRBJ1-5; CDR3 protein: CASSLHREGNQPQHF
clone size: NA; V gene: TRBV7-3; J gene: TRBJ2-6; CDR3 protein: CASSLASGQGTGANVLTF
clone size: NA; V gene: TRBV15; J gene: TRBJ2-5; CDR3 protein: CATGRGQETQYF
clone size: NA; V gene: TRBV5-8; J gene: TRBJ1-1; CDR3 protein: CASSLAGSGHTEAFF
clone size: NA; V gene: TRBV24-1; J gene: TRBJ1-5; CDR3 protein: CATSRDSSNQPQHF
clone size: NA; V gene: TRBV14; J gene: TRBJ2-5; CDR3 protein: CASSTMTLPETQYF